The source of this T cell receptor beta chain is a study of T cell responses to AZD1222 COVID-19 vaccine. Method: immunoSEQ multiplex PCR; TCRdb's copy keeps in-frame clones and lacks some. Of about 150,000 clones in the sample, around nine tenths are singletons; the top ten hold 1.4% to 1.5%. This CDR3 is built from 10 residues. Germline V CDR1 and CDR2: MGHDK, SYGVNS. Trimming left V 3 bases short and J 8 bases short, with 5 bases between. The sequence was obtained from an adult in good health. This chain connects TRBV25-1 to TRBJ2-7; D unclear. This specimen was peripheral blood, taken on day 0 of AZD1222 vaccination. CDR3 residues: CASSDHQQYF. In DNA, the CDR3 is TGTGCCAGCAGTGACCACCAGCAGTACTTC.